This T cell receptor (beta chain) is from a study of T cells in Graves' hyperthyroidism and ophthalmopathy. This CDR3 has 15 amino acids. CDR1 is KGHSH and CDR2 is LQKENI in the germline V gene. No progression to ophthalmopathy during 18 months of follow-up defined stable disease. Diagnosing involved the use of clinical symptoms, serum thyroxine and TRAb, thyroid ultrasound and orbital computed tomography. As regards this clonotype: Its antigen remains unknown. An end of the junction differs from the germline gene, which may be a read error.

Overall study findings and caveats: In validation, the model predicted ophthalmopathy. These predictions came a median approximately 6.5 months before onset. A 13 V-J signature model discriminated ophthalmopathy versus stable hyperthyroidism.

Authors of the study amplified TCR beta CDR3 regions from RNA transcripts. TCR CDR3 regions were first amplified by RT-PCR with HTBI primers. MiXCR was run by TCRdb on the multiplex PCR reads, yielding one entry per CDR3 protein. The data hold around 580,000 distinct CDR3 sequences, with 46% observed a single time. Sequenced: peripheral blood or thyroid tissue (not recorded which). The receptor comes from a woman between 18 and 30 years old with Graves' hyperthyroidism. The chain joins TRBV18 to TRBJ2-5; D is possibly TRBD1 or TRBD2 (5 bases each). The DNA for the CDR3 is TGTGCCGGCTCACCTACCGGGACCCATCAAGAGACCCAGTACTTC. Translating gives CAGSPTGTHQETQYF.